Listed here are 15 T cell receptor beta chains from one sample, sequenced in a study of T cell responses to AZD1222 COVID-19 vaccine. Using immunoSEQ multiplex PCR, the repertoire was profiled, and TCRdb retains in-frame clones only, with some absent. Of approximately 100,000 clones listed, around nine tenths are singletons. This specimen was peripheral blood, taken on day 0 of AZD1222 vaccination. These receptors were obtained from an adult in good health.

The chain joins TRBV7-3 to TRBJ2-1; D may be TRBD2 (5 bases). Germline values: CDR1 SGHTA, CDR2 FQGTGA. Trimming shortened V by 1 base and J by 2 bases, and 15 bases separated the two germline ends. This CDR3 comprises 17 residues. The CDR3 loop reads CASSLSLGGSTYNEQFF. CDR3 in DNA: TGTGCCAGCAGCTTAAGTCTGGGCGGGTCCACCTACAATGAGCAGTTCTTC.

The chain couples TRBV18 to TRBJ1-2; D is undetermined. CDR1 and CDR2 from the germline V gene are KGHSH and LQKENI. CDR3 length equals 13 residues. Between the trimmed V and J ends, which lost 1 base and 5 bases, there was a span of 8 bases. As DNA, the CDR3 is TGTGCCAGCTCACCACTTACGGAATATGGCTACACCTTC. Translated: CASSPLTEYGYTF.

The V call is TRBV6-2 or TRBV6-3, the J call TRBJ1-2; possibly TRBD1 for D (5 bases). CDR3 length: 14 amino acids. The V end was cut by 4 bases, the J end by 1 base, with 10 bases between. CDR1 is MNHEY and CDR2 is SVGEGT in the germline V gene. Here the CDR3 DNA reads TGTGCCAGCAGTTCGGTGGGGCTTAACTATGGCTACACCTTC. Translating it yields CASSSVGLNYGYTF.

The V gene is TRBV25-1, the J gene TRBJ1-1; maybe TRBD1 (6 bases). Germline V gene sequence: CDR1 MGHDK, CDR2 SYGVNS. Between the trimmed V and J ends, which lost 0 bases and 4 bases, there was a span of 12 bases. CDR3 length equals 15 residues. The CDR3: CASSEYGQMGTEAFF. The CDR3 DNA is TGTGCCAGCAGTGAATACGGACAGATGGGCACTGAAGCTTTCTTT.

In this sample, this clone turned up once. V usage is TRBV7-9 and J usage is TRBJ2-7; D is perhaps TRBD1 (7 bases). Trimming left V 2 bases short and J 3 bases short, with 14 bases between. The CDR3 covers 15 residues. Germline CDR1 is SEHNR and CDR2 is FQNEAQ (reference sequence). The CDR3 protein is CASSLQGGNHYEQYF. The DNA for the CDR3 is TGTGCCAGCAGCTTACAGGGGGGCAATCACTACGAGCAGTACTTC.

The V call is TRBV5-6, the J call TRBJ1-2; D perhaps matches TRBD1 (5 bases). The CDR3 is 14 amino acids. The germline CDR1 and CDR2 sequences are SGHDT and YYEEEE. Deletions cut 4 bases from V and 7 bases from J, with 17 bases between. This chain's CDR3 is CASSPWGVFGGYTF. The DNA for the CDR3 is TGTGCCAGCAGCCCCTGGGGGGTTTTCGGTGGCTACACCTTC.

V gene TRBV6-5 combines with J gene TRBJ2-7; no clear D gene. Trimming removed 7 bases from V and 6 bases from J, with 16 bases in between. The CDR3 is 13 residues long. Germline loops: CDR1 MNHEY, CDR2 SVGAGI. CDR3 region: CASTFKVSGEQYV. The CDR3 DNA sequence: TGTGCCAGCACCTTCAAGGTGTCTGGCGAGCAGTACGTC.

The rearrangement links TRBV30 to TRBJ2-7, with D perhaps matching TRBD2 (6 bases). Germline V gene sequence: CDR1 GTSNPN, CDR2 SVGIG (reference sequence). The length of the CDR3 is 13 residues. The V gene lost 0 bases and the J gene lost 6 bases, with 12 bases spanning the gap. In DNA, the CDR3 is TGTGCCTGGAGTGTTGCGGGGTACGGCGAGCAGTACTTC. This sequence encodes CAWSVAGYGEQYF.

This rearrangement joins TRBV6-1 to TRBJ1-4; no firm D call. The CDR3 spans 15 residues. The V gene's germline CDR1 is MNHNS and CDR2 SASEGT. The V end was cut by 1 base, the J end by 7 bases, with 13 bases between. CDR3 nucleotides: TGTGCCAGCAGTGAAGAGCCCGTCCCCGCTGAAAAACTGTTTTTT. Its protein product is CASSEEPVPAEKLFF.

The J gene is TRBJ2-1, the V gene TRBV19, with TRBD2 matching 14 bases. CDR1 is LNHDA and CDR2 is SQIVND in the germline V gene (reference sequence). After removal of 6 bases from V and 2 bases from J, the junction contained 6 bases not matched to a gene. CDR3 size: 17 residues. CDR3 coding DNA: TGTGCCAGTAGACCTGGGACTAGCGGGGGCGCCTACAATGAGCAGTTCTTC. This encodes CASRPGTSGGAYNEQFF. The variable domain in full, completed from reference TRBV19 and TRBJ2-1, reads DGGITQSPKYLFRKEGQNVTLSCEQNLNHDAMYWYRQDPGQGLRLIYYSQIVNDFQKGDIAEGYSVSREKKESFPLTVTSAQKNPTAFYLCASRPGTSGGAYNEQFFGPGTRLTVL.

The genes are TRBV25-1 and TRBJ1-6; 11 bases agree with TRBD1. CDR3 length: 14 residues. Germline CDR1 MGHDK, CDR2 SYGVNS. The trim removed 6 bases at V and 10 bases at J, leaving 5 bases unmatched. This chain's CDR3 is CASRPDRGRSPLHF. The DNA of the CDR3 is TGTGCCAGCAGGCCGGACAGGGGGCGATCACCCCTCCACTTT.

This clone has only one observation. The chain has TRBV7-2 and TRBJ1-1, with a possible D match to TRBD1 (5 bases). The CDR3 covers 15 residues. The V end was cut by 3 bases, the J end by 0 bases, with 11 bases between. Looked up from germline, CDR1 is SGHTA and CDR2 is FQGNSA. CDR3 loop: CASSFEGTMNTEAFF. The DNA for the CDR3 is TGTGCCAGCAGCTTTGAAGGGACCATGAACACTGAAGCTTTCTTT.

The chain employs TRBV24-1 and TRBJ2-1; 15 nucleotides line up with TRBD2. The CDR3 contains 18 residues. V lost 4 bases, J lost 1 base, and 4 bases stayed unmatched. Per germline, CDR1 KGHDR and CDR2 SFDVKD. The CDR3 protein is CATSDPGLAGGSYNEQFF. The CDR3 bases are TGTGCCACCAGTGACCCTGGACTAGCGGGAGGGTCCTACAATGAGCAGTTCTTC.

The CDR3 sequence is CASSHQGGNTEAFF. The CDR3 DNA is TGTGCCAGCAGCCATCAGGGGGGGAACACTGAAGCTTTCTTT. The chain carries TRBV5-4 and TRBJ1-1; 7 bases match TRBD1. Trimming at V came to 4 bases and at J to 1 base, leaving 4 bases not matched to a gene. The CDR3 is 14 amino acids. Germline V gene sequence: CDR1 SGHNT, CDR2 YYREEE (reference sequence). The full variable domain, rest sourced from reference TRBV5-4 and TRBJ1-1, is ETGVTQSPTHLIKTRGQQVTLRCSSQSGHNTVSWYQQALGQGPQFIFQYYREEENGRGNFPPRFSGLQFPNYSSELNVNALELDDSALYLCASSHQGGNTEAFFGQGTRLTVV.

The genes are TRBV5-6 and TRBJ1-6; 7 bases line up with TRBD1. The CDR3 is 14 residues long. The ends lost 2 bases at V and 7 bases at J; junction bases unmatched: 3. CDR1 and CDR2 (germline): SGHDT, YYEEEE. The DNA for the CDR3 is TGTGCCAGCAGCTTACAGGGGTGGAATTCACCCCTCCACTTT. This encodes CASSLQGWNSPLHF.